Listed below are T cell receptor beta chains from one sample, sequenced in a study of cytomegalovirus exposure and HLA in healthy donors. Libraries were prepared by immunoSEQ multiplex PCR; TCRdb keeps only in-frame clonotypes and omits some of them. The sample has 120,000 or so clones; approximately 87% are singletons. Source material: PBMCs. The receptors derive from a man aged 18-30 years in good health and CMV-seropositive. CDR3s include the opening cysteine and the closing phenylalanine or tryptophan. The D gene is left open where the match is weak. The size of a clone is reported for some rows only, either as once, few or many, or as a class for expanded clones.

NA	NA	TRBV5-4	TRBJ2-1	CASSLQGNEQFF	TGTGCCAGCAGCTTACAGGGTAATGAGCAGTTCTTC
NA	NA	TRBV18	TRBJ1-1	CASAPKTGLNTEAFF	TGTGCCAGCGCCCCCAAGACAGGACTGAACACTGAAGCTTTCTTT
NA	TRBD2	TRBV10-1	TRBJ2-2	CASSESGGALNTGELFF	TGCGCCAGCAGTGAGAGCGGGGGGGCCCTAAACACCGGGGAGCTGTTTTTT
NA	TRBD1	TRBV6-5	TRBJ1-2	CASRPDRGNGYTF	TGTGCCAGCAGACCCGACAGGGGGAATGGCTACACCTTC
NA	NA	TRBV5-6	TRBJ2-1	CASSTQAVSASNNEQFF	TGTGCCAGCAGCACGCAGGCCGTTTCTGCCAGTAACAATGAGCAGTTCTTC
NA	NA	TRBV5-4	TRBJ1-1	CASSLIGGEAFF	TGTGCCAGCAGCTTGATAGGGGGTGAAGCTTTCTTT
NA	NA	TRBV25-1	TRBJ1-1	CASSVWGGNTEAFF	TGTGCCAGCAGTGTGTGGGGGGGGAACACTGAAGCTTTCTTT
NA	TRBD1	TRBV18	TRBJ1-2	CASSPRQGTFDGYTF	TGTGCCAGCTCACCTCGACAGGGTACTTTCGATGGCTACACCTTC
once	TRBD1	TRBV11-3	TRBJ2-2	CASSPQGQGETGELFF	TGTGCCAGCAGCCCCCAAGGACAGGGGGAAACCGGGGAGCTGTTTTTT
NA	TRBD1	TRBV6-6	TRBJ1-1	CASSYTGDTEAFF	TGTGCCAGCAGTTACACAGGGGACACTGAAGCTTTCTTT
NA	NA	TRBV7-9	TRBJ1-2	CASSLGEQTMDYGYTF	TGTGCCAGCAGCTTAGGGGAGCAAACTATGGACTATGGCTACACCTTC
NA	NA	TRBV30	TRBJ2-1	CAWTPGAYNEQFF	TGTGCCTGGACCCCAGGGGCTTACAATGAGCAGTTCTTC
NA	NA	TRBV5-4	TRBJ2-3	CASSLGGLADTQYF	TGTGCCAGCAGCTTGGGGGGGCTTGCAGATACGCAGTATTTT
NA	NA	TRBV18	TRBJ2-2	CASSPNGGGGELFF	TGTGCCAGCTCACCAAATGGGGGCGGCGGGGAGCTGTTTTTT
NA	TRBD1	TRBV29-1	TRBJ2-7	CSVEGTGIDEQYF	TGCAGCGTTGAAGGGACAGGTATCGACGAGCAGTACTTC
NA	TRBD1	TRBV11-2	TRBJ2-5	CASSYDRGQETQYF	TGTGCCAGCAGCTATGACAGGGGACAGGAGACCCAGTACTTC
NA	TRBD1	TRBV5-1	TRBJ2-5	CASSPPGQEQETQYF	TGCGCCAGCAGCCCCCCTGGACAGGAGCAAGAGACCCAGTACTTC
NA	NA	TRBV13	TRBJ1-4	CASSLRGGEKLFF	TGTGCCAGCAGCTTACGAGGAGGCGAAAAACTGTTTTTT
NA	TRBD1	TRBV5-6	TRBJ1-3	CASSLGTAGSTIYF	TGTGCCAGCAGCTTAGGGACAGCTGGAAGCACCATATATTTT
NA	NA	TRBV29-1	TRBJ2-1	CSVGQAGSYNEQFF	TGCAGCGTTGGACAGGCGGGTTCCTACAATGAGCAGTTCTTC
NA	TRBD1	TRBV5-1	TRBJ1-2	CASSPGDVGGVAYGYTF	TGCGCCAGCAGCCCGGGCGATGTAGGGGGCGTCGCCTATGGCTACACCTTC
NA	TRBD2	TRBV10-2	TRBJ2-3	CASSFGGETDTQYF	TGCGCCAGCAGTTTTGGGGGGGAGACAGATACGCAGTATTTT
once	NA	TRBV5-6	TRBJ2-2	CASIQGGLFGATGELFF	TGTGCCAGCATCCAGGGTGGTCTGTTCGGAGCCACCGGAGAGCTGTTTTTT
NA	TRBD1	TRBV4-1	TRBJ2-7	CASSGRDRDTYEQYF	TGCGCCAGCAGCGGCCGGGACAGGGATACCTACGAGCAGTACTTC
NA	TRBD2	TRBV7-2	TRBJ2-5	CASSPRGGGQETQYF	TGTGCCAGCAGCCCCCGGGGGGGCGGCCAAGAGACCCAGTACTTC
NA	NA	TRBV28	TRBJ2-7	CASSLRDNPYEQYF	TGTGCCAGCAGTCTCCGGGACAATCCTTACGAGCAGTACTTC
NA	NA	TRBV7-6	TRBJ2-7	CASSLAGGRDEQYF	TGTGCCAGCAGCTTAGCAGGGGGTCGGGACGAGCAGTACTTC
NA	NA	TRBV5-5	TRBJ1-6	CASSLGQGYNSPLHF	TGTGCCAGCAGCTTGGGGCAGGGCTATAATTCACCCCTCCACTTT
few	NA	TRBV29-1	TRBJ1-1	CSVDGFTREAFF	TGCAGCGTTGATGGTTTTACCAGGGAAGCTTTCTTT
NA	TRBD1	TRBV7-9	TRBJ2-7	CASNPGQGYEQYF	TGTGCCAGCAACCCGGGACAGGGATACGAGCAGTACTTC
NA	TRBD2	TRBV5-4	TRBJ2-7	CASSLAGTSYEQYF	TGTGCCAGCAGCTTGGCCGGGACTAGCTACGAGCAGTACTTC
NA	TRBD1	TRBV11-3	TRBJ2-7	CASSPDRGISYEQYF	TGTGCCAGCAGCCCGGACAGGGGTATCTCCTACGAGCAGTACTTC